These 8 T cell receptor beta chains were all obtained from the same sample, sequenced in a study of shared clonotypes between healthy human individuals. Naive CD8 cells, CD45RO-negative and positively selected for CCR7, excluded terminally differentiated effector memory CD45RA+ cells. The method was immunoSEQ multiplex PCR; TCRdb's version includes in-frame clones alone and lacks a portion of them. The sample consists of about 2.1 million clones, 93% of them appearing once. Sequencing input: naive CD8+ T cells from PBMCs. The source of these receptors is a man between 18 and 29 years old in good health. Some clones in this sample may be carry-over from other donors' samples.

This clone was seen only once. The chain uses TRBV5-5 and TRBJ1-1; tentative D call: TRBD1 (5 bases). The ends were cut back, 3 bases at V and 1 base at J, with 16 bases in the middle. The CDR3 runs to 16 residues. Germline values: CDR1 SGHKS, CDR2 YYEKEE (reference sequence). In DNA, the CDR3 is TGTGCCAGCAGCTCAACGCCGGGACGGACGAACACTGAAGCTTTCTTT. Residues: CASSSTPGRTNTEAFF.

This clone was seen a handful of times. The genes are TRBV4-3 and TRBJ2-1, with 7 positions matching TRBD2. V shed 2 bases and J 0 bases; nucleotides not matched to a gene: 1. Germline CDR1 is LGHNA and CDR2 is YSLEER. The CDR3 extends over 15 amino acids. The CDR3 sequence: CASSQTSASYNEQFF. The DNA of the CDR3 is TGCGCCAGCAGCCAAACTAGCGCCTCCTACAATGAGCAGTTCTTC.

The DNA for the CDR3 is TGTGCCAGCAGCTTCACCGGGACAGGACACGAGCAGTACTTC. Its translation: CASSFTGTGHEQYF. This chain links TRBV7-8 with TRBJ2-7, with 8 bases lining up with TRBD1. Germline V gene lookup returns CDR1 SGHVS and CDR2 FQNEAQ. J gave up 5 bases and V 3 bases, and 6 bases lay outside the gene matches. This CDR3 is 14 amino acids long.

CDR3 loop: CASSAPGLAGVYEQYF. Here the CDR3 DNA reads TGTGCCAGCAGTGCCCCCGGACTAGCGGGAGTCTACGAGCAGTACTTC. The chain links TRBV25-1 to TRBJ2-7; 13 bases fit TRBD2. The CDR3 runs 16 residues. Losses at the gene ends were 4 bases for V and 3 bases for J; bases not matched to a gene: 6. Germline CDR1 and CDR2: MGHDK and SYGVNS.

The rearrangement uses TRBV29-1 and TRBJ2-7; 9 nucleotides line up with TRBD2. The germline V gene has CDR1 SQVTM and CDR2 ANQGSEA. This CDR3 spans 14 amino acids. With 4 bases clipped from V and 1 base from J, the junction kept 5 bases outside the gene matches. The DNA for the CDR3 is TGCAGCGTTGTCGGGCTAGCGGGATCCTACGAGCAGTACTTC. It is translated as CSVVGLAGSYEQYF.

In the case of this clone: Other DNA variants within this sample encode the same CDR3. CDR3: CASSSDRGSYEQYF. CDR3 nucleotides: TGTGCCAGCAGTTCGGACAGGGGGAGCTACGAGCAGTACTTC. The chain joins TRBV27 to TRBJ2-7; 10 positions agree with TRBD1. V was pared by 4 bases and J by 3 bases, with 3 bases of the junction left unmatched. Looked up from germline, CDR1 is MNHEY and CDR2 is SMNVEV (reference sequence). This CDR3 spans 14 amino acids.

This chain connects TRBV6-5 to TRBJ2-1, with 15 bases that match TRBD2. J gave up 10 bases and V 6 bases, and 4 bases lay outside the gene matches. The CDR3 covers 14 residues. Germline V gene sequence: CDR1 MNHEY, CDR2 SVGAGI. This CDR3 reads CASRYGLAGGEQFF. CDR3 sequence (DNA): TGTGCCAGCAGGTACGGACTAGCGGGAGGGGAGCAGTTCTTC.

This clone was seen once. This sequence joins TRBV13 and TRBJ1-1; D is uncertain. The germline V gene encodes CDR1 PRHDT and CDR2 FYEKMQ (reference sequence). Trimming took 5 bases from V and 1 from J, leaving 20 bases between them. The CDR3 is 17 residues long. CDR3 in DNA: TGTGCCAGCAGCCCCAGTCTAGACTTCGGAGCGAACACTGAAGCTTTCTTT. Protein sequence: CASSPSLDFGANTEAFF.